Listed below are T cell receptor beta chains from one sample, sequenced in a study of memory CD4+ T cells and cytomegalovirus serostatus. Here immunoSEQ multiplex PCR was the method, and the copy in TCRdb shows in-frame clones only, minus some. The sample includes 40,000 to 55,000 clones, around 80% of them seen just once. Sequenced material: memory CD4+ T cells from blood. The source is an adult in good health and CMV-seropositive. Each CDR3 is given with its conserved first and last residue. Each record gives: D gene, V gene, J gene, CDR3 protein, CDR3 DNA. A D gene is named only where the DNA matches it firmly.

D: TRBD1; V: TRBV30; J: TRBJ1-1; CDR3: CAWQKQGIPEAFF; DNA: TGTGCCTGGCAGAAACAGGGGATACCTGAAGCTTTCTTT
D: TRBD2; V: TRBV7-6; J: TRBJ2-5; CDR3: CASSFQRGGQGTQYF; DNA: TGTGCCAGCAGCTTCCAGCGGGGGGGGCAGGGGACCCAGTACTTC
D: -; V: TRBV5-4; J: TRBJ1-1; CDR3: CASSPLRGNTEAFF; DNA: TGTGCCAGCAGCCCGCTCAGGGGGAACACTGAAGCTTTCTTT
D: TRBD1; V: TRBV9; J: TRBJ2-4; CDR3: CASSVEGTALAKNIQYF; DNA: TGTGCCAGCAGCGTAGAGGGGACAGCCCTAGCCAAAAACATTCAGTACTTC
D: TRBD1; V: TRBV7-9; J: TRBJ1-1; CDR3: CASSPWTGSFTEAFF; DNA: TGTGCCAGCAGCCCCTGGACAGGCAGTTTTACTGAAGCTTTCTTT
D: -; V: TRBV11-2; J: TRBJ1-2; CDR3: CASSRRMPGYTF; DNA: TGTGCCAGCAGCCGCCGTATGCCGGGCTACACCTTC
D: TRBD1; V: TRBV10-2; J: TRBJ1-2; CDR3: CASGTGGSAYGYTF; DNA: TGCGCCAGCGGAACAGGGGGGAGTGCCTATGGCTACACCTTC
D: -; V: TRBV18; J: TRBJ1-6; CDR3: CASSPVRGQSPLHF; DNA: TGTGCCAGCTCACCAGTCCGGGGGCAGTCACCCCTCCACTTT
D: TRBD1; V: TRBV5-4; J: TRBJ2-2; CDR3: CASSQTGSWELFF; DNA: TGTGCCAGCAGTCAGACAGGGTCCTGGGAGCTGTTTTTT
D: -; V: TRBV21-1; J: TRBJ2-7; CDR3: CASSSRRTSGRAGFYEQYF; DNA: TGTGCCAGCAGCTCCCGAAGGACTAGCGGGAGAGCCGGATTCTACGAGCAGTACTTC
D: TRBD1; V: TRBV5-6; J: TRBJ1-1; CDR3: CASSPWDRPLGAFF; DNA: TGTGCCAGCAGCCCCTGGGACAGGCCCCTAGGAGCTTTCTTT
D: TRBD1; V: TRBV2; J: TRBJ2-5; CDR3: CASSARQGAETQYF; DNA: TGTGCCAGCAGTGCTCGACAGGGGGCAGAGACCCAGTACTTC